This T cell receptor beta chain emerged from a study of shared T cell receptors in the human thymus. TCRdb's table, derived via immunoSEQ multiplex PCR, lists solely in-frame clones and lacks some. Among 700,000 to 750,000 clones listed, approximately 83% were seen once. The data also belong to a second study, concerning human thymus T cells. From that paper: Having corrective surgery for congenital heart defects, healthy Finnish infants were the ones who donated. Thymus tissue for the work was resected from patients undergoing corrective heart surgery. Thymic and blood repertoires seemed to favor certain V and J genes. Related work showed strongly overlapping thymic repertoires across unrelated individuals.

The specimen was thymocytes. This clonotype was obtained from a girl less than two years old with a congenital heart defect.

The CDR3 region is CASSQGGKRGTGPYNEQFF. CDR3 DNA: TGCGCCAGCAGCCAAGGTGGGAAGCGGGGGACAGGGCCCTACAATGAGCAGTTCTTC. The chain couples TRBV4-3 to TRBJ2-1; D perhaps matches TRBD1 (9 bases). The CDR3 runs to 19 residues. Germline loops: CDR1 LGHNA, CDR2 YSLEER. V dropped 1 base and J dropped 2 bases, with 21 bases sitting between them.